This is a list of T cell receptor beta chains from one sample in a study of T cell responses to AZD1222 COVID-19 vaccine. The method was immunoSEQ multiplex PCR; TCRdb's version includes in-frame clones alone and lacks a portion of them. The profile shows approximately 79,000 clones, around nine tenths of them singletons. Sample: peripheral blood, taken on day 0 of AZD1222 vaccination. These receptors were obtained from an adult in good health. CDR3s include the opening cysteine and the closing phenylalanine or tryptophan.

j_gene	v_gene	len	CDR3aa
TRBJ1-1	TRBV30	14	CAWSRGGGVTEAFF
TRBJ2-3	TRBV3-1/TRBV3-2	13	CASRLRQADTQYF
TRBJ2-5	TRBV4-2	15	CASSQATSGQETQYF
TRBJ2-5	TRBV27	16	CASSPRRLAGQETQYF
TRBJ1-2	TRBV7-9	12	CASSFQQYGYTF
TRBJ1-5	TRBV28	15	CASSLPSIADQPQHF
TRBJ2-7	TRBV5-5	15	CASSGGRGQGHEQYF
TRBJ1-3	TRBV18	16	CASSPPGATSGNTIYF
TRBJ1-2	TRBV28	13	CASTQAAYYGYTF
TRBJ2-3	TRBV7-3	15	CASSLEGHITDTQYF
TRBJ2-1	TRBV6-5	13	CASSPHLRDEQFF
TRBJ2-7	TRBV29-1	12	CSATGDLREQYF
TRBJ2-5	TRBV25-1	14	CASSDPGVGETQYF
TRBJ2-1	TRBV7-9	12	CASSFTGYAQFF
TRBJ2-3	TRBV18	17	CASSPLSRDRWVDTQYF
TRBJ2-1	TRBV6-5	12	CASSYSGNEQFF
TRBJ1-1	TRBV4-2	17	CASSQASSGTGKTEAFF
TRBJ1-2	TRBV3-1/TRBV3-2	11	CASSQVGRFHF
TRBJ1-5	TRBV28	15	CASSLGGTGNQPQHF
TRBJ2-1	TRBV5-1	12	CASSLEVNEQFF
TRBJ2-2	TRBV27	16	CASSRGEGPNTGELFF
TRBJ2-4	TRBV7-2	17	CASSLKGGREAKNIQYF
TRBJ2-7	TRBV7-2	16	CASSAASGSISYEQYF
TRBJ2-3	TRBV7-2	13	CASSSSEVMRQYF
TRBJ2-2	TRBV7-2	18	CASSFPGLAGVGTGELFF
TRBJ1-4	TRBV27	13	CASSLGSMEKLFF
TRBJ2-1	TRBV14	13	CASRISGSNEQFF
TRBJ1-4	TRBV3-1/TRBV3-2	15	CASSQDGGGWEKLFF
TRBJ1-3	TRBV2	14	CASSRGNSGNTIYF
TRBJ2-1	TRBV18	14	CASSPGLANNEQFF
TRBJ2-7	TRBV14	13	CASSLGHSYEQYF
TRBJ2-5	TRBV6-5	13	CASSRPGEETQYF
TRBJ1-1	TRBV9	14	CASSAVTGVTEAFF
TRBJ2-1	TRBV19	13	CASSLDPDNEQFF
TRBJ1-6	TRBV19	18	CASSGTGKGSSYNSPLHF
TRBJ2-3	TRBV6-5	13	CASKGARTDTQYF
TRBJ1-1	TRBV3-1/TRBV3-2	16	CASSQPGQGMNTEAFF
TRBJ1-2	TRBV7-9	12	CASSLPVGGYTF
TRBJ1-3	TRBV6-6	13	CACRDRGRDTIYF
TRBJ2-3	TRBV10-1	16	CASSESRALSTDTQYF
TRBJ1-1	TRBV7-9	14	CASSPGSGNTEAFF
TRBJ2-3	TRBV21-1	15	CASLAGGGVNYTQYF
TRBJ1-1	TRBV10-3	15	CAISGPGQGATEAFF
TRBJ2-5	TRBV9	16	CASSVTLAGAGETQYF
TRBJ2-7	TRBV6-5	13	CASTTWTAYEQYF
TRBJ2-7	TRBV4-2	16	CASSQPERDFLREQYF
TRBJ1-5	TRBV18	18	CASSPPRSQGISNQPQHF
TRBJ1-2	TRBV27	19	CASSRGTGTGYPINYGYTF
TRBJ1-1	TRBV13	13	CASRQQGLPEAFF
TRBJ2-1	TRBV27	17	CASSLSFAGGVYNEQFF